Following are 18 T cell receptor beta chains from one sample sequenced in a study of CD8 T cells in Susac syndrome. Random hexamers were used to reverse transcribe 0.5 to 1 ug of RNA. One entry per CDR3 protein, called by TCRdb with MiXCR from the immunoSEQ multiplex PCR reads. The sample includes 100,000 to 150,000 distinct CDR3 sequences, approximately 96% of them seen just once. Sequencing was carried out using CD4+ T cells from PBMCs. These receptors all come from a human donor in good health.

The DNA of the CDR3 is TGTGCCTGGAGCACCTTGGAGACCCAGTACTTC. Encoded protein: CAWSTLETQYF. The V gene is TRBV30, the J gene TRBJ2-5; D is undetermined. The V end lost 3 bases, the J end lost 5 bases, and 7 bases lay between the germline ends. The CDR3 extends over 11 amino acids. Germline V CDR1 and CDR2: GTSNPN, SVGIG (reference sequence).

In DNA, the CDR3 is TGCAGTGCTAGGTCCCCTTTAGCGGGAGATGAGCAGTTCTTC. As protein: CSARSPLAGDEQFF. The chain couples TRBV20-1 to TRBJ2-1, with TRBD2 identical over 9 bases. The CDR3 extends over 14 amino acids. Trimming cost V 3 bases and J 8 bases; bases outside gene matches: 8. Per the germline V gene, CDR1 is DFQATT and CDR2 is SNEGSKA (reference sequence).

The gene calls are TRBV9 and TRBJ2-1, with TRBD1 matching over 9 bases. CDR1 and CDR2 from the germline V gene are SGDLS and YYNGEE. V dropped 1 base and J dropped 0; count of bases not matched to a gene: 11. This CDR3 has 19 residues. CDR3 in amino acids: CASSVRGQGSFSSYNEQFF. For the CDR3, the DNA is TGTGCCAGCAGCGTAAGGGGACAGGGTTCTTTCAGCTCCTACAATGAGCAGTTCTTC.

The V gene is TRBV7-9, the J gene TRBJ2-1; 14 bases match TRBD2. The CDR3 spans 16 residues. The J segment lost 15 bases and the V segment lost 5 bases, leaving 15 bases of the junction unmatched. CDR1 SEHNR and CDR2 FQNEAQ come from the germline V gene (reference sequence). CDR3 sequence reads: CASSPGGLAGAGLGFF. CDR3 bases: TGTGCCAGCAGCCCAGGGGGACTAGCGGGAGCGGGCCTCGGGTTCTTC.

CDR3 nucleotide sequence: TGTGCCAGCAGACCCACGTCGGAAAATCAGCCCCAGCATTTT. This gives the protein CASRPTSENQPQHF. The V gene is TRBV12-3 or TRBV12-4, the J gene TRBJ1-5; D is uncertain. The V gene lost 6 bases and the J gene lost 4 bases, with 13 bases spanning the gap. The CDR3 sequence is 14 residues long.

This clonotype appeared a few times. The V and J genes are TRBV7-2 and TRBJ2-3; 13 nucleotides agree with TRBD2. CDR1 is SGHTA, CDR2 FQGNSA, per germline. The junction had 10 bases not matched to a gene; V was cut back by 5 bases and J by 8 bases. There are 16 residues in the CDR3. The CDR3 DNA is TGTGCCAGCAGCCTGCGACTAGCGGGAGGCGGAGGTACGCAGTATTTT. It is translated as CASSLRLAGGGGTQYF.

The chain couples TRBV24-1 to TRBJ2-7, with D perhaps TRBD1 or TRBD2 (5 bases each). Trimming removed 6 bases at V and 5 bases at J, with 16 bases between. This CDR3 has 14 amino acids. Germline V lookup: CDR1 KGHDR, CDR2 SFDVKD. The CDR3: CATSPRDASDEQYF. The CDR3 DNA reads as TGTGCCACCAGTCCGAGGGACGCTAGTGACGAGCAGTACTTC.

The CDR3 DNA follows: TGTGCCAGCTCACCGCCCGCGGGGAATCGGGAGACCCAGTACTTC. Translating it yields CASSPPAGNRETQYF. The V gene is TRBV18, the J gene TRBJ2-5; D possibly corresponds to TRBD2 (6 bases). CDR1 is KGHSH, CDR2 LQKENI, per germline. The CDR3 extends over 15 amino acids. V was clipped by 3 bases and J by 5 bases, with 16 bases between them.

V gene TRBV12-3 or TRBV12-4 combines with J gene TRBJ2-5; D possibly uses TRBD1 or TRBD2 (5 bases each). The CDR3 runs to 13 residues. Trimming shortened V by 2 bases and J by 5 bases, and 9 bases separated the two germline ends. CDR3 bases: TGTGCCAGCAGTTTAACGGGGACGGAGACCCAGTACTTC. This gives the protein CASSLTGTETQYF.

The J gene is TRBJ2-1, the V gene TRBV7-2; 8 nucleotides line up with TRBD2. The germline V gene has CDR1 SGHTA and CDR2 FQGNSA. Trimming took 8 bases from V and 8 from J; bases not matched to a gene: 11. This CDR3 region has 14 residues. CDR3 in amino acids: CASGGTGGRHEQFF. The CDR3 DNA sequence: TGTGCCAGCGGGGGAACGGGAGGGAGGCATGAGCAGTTCTTC.

This sequence joins TRBV7-6 and TRBJ2-5; D unresolved. This CDR3 is 13 amino acids long. Trimming shortened V by 0 bases and J by 3 bases, and 5 bases separated the two germline ends. CDR1 is SGHVS and CDR2 is FNYEAQ in the germline V gene. DNA of the CDR3: TGTGCCAGCAGCTTAGCACAGAAAGAGACCCAGTACTTC. Translated: CASSLAQKETQYF.

This clonotype was seen once. The CDR3 coding sequence is TGTGCCAGCAGCCTCCCCCAGGGGGCAGGTGGCTACACCTTC. Its protein is CASSLPQGAGGYTF. The rearrangement uses TRBV3-1 and TRBJ1-2, with 8 bases matching TRBD1. This CDR3 spans 14 amino acids. J was trimmed by 7 bases and V by 4 bases; bases with no gene match: 8. Germline V gene sequence: CDR1 LGHDT, CDR2 YNNKEL (reference sequence).

V usage is TRBV4-1 and J usage is TRBJ2-2, with D uncertain. CDR1 MGHRA and CDR2 YSYEKL come from the germline V gene. The CDR3 totals 15 residues. V was trimmed by 0 bases and J by 7 bases, leaving 12 bases between them. The CDR3 loop reads CASSQDKGRNGELFF. CDR3 sequence (DNA): TGCGCCAGCAGCCAAGATAAAGGCAGGAACGGGGAGCTGTTTTTT.

The gene calls are TRBV3-1 and TRBJ2-3; the D is unclear. Germline CDR1 and CDR2: LGHDT and YNNKEL (reference sequence). The CDR3 has 13 amino acids. V lost 7 bases and J 0 bases, leaving 8 bases between the germline ends. CDR3 sequence reads: CASNGPSTDTQYF. The CDR3 DNA sequence: TGTGCCAGCAACGGGCCTAGCACAGATACGCAGTATTTT.

V usage is TRBV18 and J usage is TRBJ2-5; D is unclear. V was clipped by 4 bases and J by 1 base, with 13 bases between them. The CDR3 is made up of 15 amino acids. The germline V gene has CDR1 KGHSH and CDR2 LQKENI. CDR3: CASSRLSDLQETQYF. DNA for the CDR3: TGTGCCAGCTCACGTTTATCGGACCTCCAAGAGACCCAGTACTTC.

CDR3 nucleotides: TGTGCCAGCAGCTTAGCGGGAGTCACCGGGGAGCTGTTTTTT. This encodes CASSLAGVTGELFF. J is TRBJ2-2 and V is TRBV7-2; possible D gene TRBD2, 5 bases. The CDR3 length is 14 residues. The V end was cut by 0 bases, the J end by 4 bases, with 6 bases between. Per the germline V gene, CDR1 is SGHTA and CDR2 is FQGNSA.

This clonotype was found once. This chain links TRBV7-2 with TRBJ2-2, with D possibly TRBD2 on 7 matching bases. CDR3 size: 17 residues. In germline, CDR1 is SGHTA, CDR2 FQGNSA. Trimming removed 1 base at V and 9 bases at J, with 21 bases between. CDR3 region: CASSLGGGLALNRELFF. The CDR3 nucleotides read TGTGCCAGCAGCTTAGGGGGGGGGCTAGCCCTTAACCGGGAGCTGTTTTTT.

The CDR3 reads CASSLLFSYEQYF. The CDR3 DNA is TGTGCCAGCAGCTTGCTGTTCTCCTACGAGCAGTACTTC. This chain links TRBV7-8 with TRBJ2-7, with unresolved D. Germline CDR1 and CDR2: SGHVS and FQNEAQ. The CDR3 spans 13 residues. V lost 3 bases, J lost 0 bases, and 6 bases lay in between. Full variable domain (rest looked up from reference TRBV7-8 and TRBJ2-7): GAGVSQSPRYKVAKRGQDVALRCDPISGHVSLFWYQQALGQGPEFLTYFQNEAQLDKSGLPSDRFFAERPEGSVSTLKIQRTQQEDSAVYLCASSLLFSYEQYFGPGTRLTVT.